These T cell receptor beta chains were read from a single sample in a study of beta chain features in type 1 diabetes. Some clones are missing from TCRdb's copy, which holds only in-frame ones; the method was immunoSEQ multiplex PCR. The repertoire holds about 140,000 clones, with 6.9% as singletons. Material: central memory CD4+ T cells from blood. All receptors derive from a woman aged 25 to 39 in good health. CDR3s include the opening cysteine and the closing phenylalanine or tryptophan. The order of the fields is clone size, D gene, V gene, J gene, CDR3 DNA, CDR3 protein. D genes are given only for firm matches. Size is omitted from some rows. Given values are once, few, many or a class for expanded clones.

-,-,TRBV11-3,TRBJ1-1,TGTGCCAGCAGCACAGGGTCGGATACTGAAGCTTTCTTT,CASSTGSDTEAFF
few,-,TRBV27,TRBJ1-4,TGTGCCAGCAGTTTATCAGGGGAATCGTCTCAAAAACTGTTTTTT,CASSLSGESSQKLFF
few,-,TRBV7-3,TRBJ2-3,TGTGCCAGCAGCGCAACAGGGTTGGGCACAGATACGCAGTATTTT,CASSATGLGTDTQYF
-,TRBD1,TRBV4-3,TRBJ2-2,TGCGCCAGCAGCCAAGGCCCTACAGGGGCGAACACCGGGGAGCTGTTTTTT,CASSQGPTGANTGELFF
many,TRBD1,TRBV7-9,TRBJ2-7,TGTGCCAGCAGCTCCCAGACAGGGACCCATTACGAGCAGTACTTC,CASSSQTGTHYEQYF
few,-,TRBV5-5,TRBJ2-7,TGTGCCAGCAGCTCGATACAGGGCTCCTACGAGCAGTACTTC,CASSSIQGSYEQYF
-,-,TRBV9,TRBJ2-2,TGTGCCAGCAGCGTAGCAGACAGGCTGAACACCGGGGAGCTGTTTTTT,CASSVADRLNTGELFF
many,TRBD2,TRBV4-1,TRBJ2-2,TGCGCCAGCAGGACGGCTAGCGGGGCGAACACCGGGGAGCTGTTTTTT,CASRTASGANTGELFF
-,TRBD1,TRBV14,TRBJ1-1,TGTGCCAGCAGCCGACAGGGACACCAGAACACTGAAGCTTTCTTT,CASSRQGHQNTEAFF
-,-,TRBV19,TRBJ1-5,TGTGCCAGTAGTATAGACAGGGAGGATCAGCCCCAGCATTTT,CASSIDREDQPQHF
many,-,TRBV7-9,TRBJ1-1,TGTGCCAGCAGACAACACGCGCCAGGTGAAGCTTTCTTT,CASRQHAPGEAFF
many,TRBD1,TRBV19,TRBJ2-6,TGTGCCAGTAGTGTCGGACAGGGAGGCAACGTCCTGACTTTC,CASSVGQGGNVLTF
few,TRBD2,TRBV7-9,TRBJ2-3,TGTGCCGTGGGAACTAGCGAAACAGATACGCAGTATTTT,CAVGTSETDTQYF
-,-,TRBV6-6,TRBJ1-1,TGTGCCAGCAGTTACTCGGAGTCAACTGAAGCTTTCTTT,CASSYSESTEAFF
-,TRBD1,TRBV12-5,TRBJ2-7,TGTGCTAGTGGTTTGTCCGGGACAGGGGACCAGTACTTC,CASGLSGTGDQYF
-,-,TRBV11-1,TRBJ1-1,TGTGCCAGCAGCTTAACTCGAGGGGGATTGGGAGCTTTCTTT,CASSLTRGGLGAFF
few,TRBD2,TRBV4-2,TRBJ2-5,TGTGCCAGCAGCCGACAAACCGGGACTAGCAGTCAAGAGACCCAGTACTTC,CASSRQTGTSSQETQYF
-,-,TRBV18,TRBJ2-2,TGTGCCAGCTCACCACGACAGCAATCGAACACCGGGGAGCTGTTTTTT,CASSPRQQSNTGELFF
few,-,TRBV2,TRBJ2-4,TGTGCCAGCAGTGCCTCTAGCGGAGGGGGCATTCAGTACTTC,CASSASSGGGIQYF
-,-,TRBV5-5,TRBJ2-7,TGTGCCAGCAGCTTAGCGATAGGGGGACACTACGAGCAGTACTTC,CASSLAIGGHYEQYF
-,TRBD2,TRBV11-2,TRBJ2-5,TGTGCCAGCAGCTTAGGGGGACTAGCGGGAGTAAGGGAGACCCAGTACTTC,CASSLGGLAGVRETQYF
many,TRBD2,TRBV2,TRBJ2-3,TGTGCCAGCGGGAGGGGCACAGATACGCAGTATTTT,CASGRGTDTQYF
-,-,TRBV11-3,TRBJ2-3,TGTGCCAGCAGCTTTGGAGGGGACACAGATACGCAGTATTTT,CASSFGGDTDTQYF
few,TRBD1,TRBV6-5,TRBJ2-3,TGTGCCAGCAGTTACTCGGGACAGGTATACAAGGATACGCAGTATTTT,CASSYSGQVYKDTQYF
few,TRBD2,TRBV7-3,TRBJ2-1,TGTGCCAGCAGCCCCCCCGGGACTAGCGGGATGGCTGAGCAGTTCTTC,CASSPPGTSGMAEQFF
-,-,TRBV7-9,TRBJ1-2,TGTGCCAGCAGCCGGAGCTATGGCTACACCTTC,CASSRSYGYTF
many,-,TRBV4-3,TRBJ2-3,TGCGCCAGCAGCCGACAAAGGTGGACAGATACGCAGTATTTT,CASSRQRWTDTQYF
few,TRBD2,TRBV4-3,TRBJ2-3,TGCGCCAGCAGCCAAGCGGGGGGTACGCAGTATTTT,CASSQAGGTQYF
few,TRBD2,TRBV7-9,TRBJ2-1,TGTGCCAGCAGCTCCCCCCGGGGGAGTAGCGGGACCTACAATGAGCAGTTCTTC,CASSSPRGSSGTYNEQFF
-,TRBD1,TRBV28,TRBJ2-7,TGTGCCGCCCTTCCCGGGACAGGTGCTTACGAGCAGTACTTC,CAALPGTGAYEQYF
-,-,TRBV29-1,TRBJ2-2,TGCAGCGTTGGCAGGGGAGGGGGGGGCCACGGGGAGCTGTTTTTT,CSVGRGGGGHGELFF
-,-,TRBV7-2,TRBJ1-1,TGTGCCAGCAGTCGGATTCTGCGGGGCACTGAAGCTTTCTTT,CASSRILRGTEAFF
-,-,TRBV7-2,TRBJ1-4,TGTGCCAGCAGCTTAGGAAGAGATAATGAAAAACTGTTTTTT,CASSLGRDNEKLFF
many,-,TRBV29-1,TRBJ1-5,TGCAGCGTTGGGGGGAGGAATCAGCCCCAGCATTTT,CSVGGRNQPQHF
many,-,TRBV7-2,TRBJ2-4,TGTGCCAGCAGCTTATATGGGGGAGGTAACATTCAGTACTTC,CASSLYGGGNIQYF
-,TRBD1,TRBV28,TRBJ1-1,TGTGCCAGCAGTTTATTTACGTCGGGACAGGAGGTTGAAGCTTTCTTT,CASSLFTSGQEVEAFF
few,TRBD1,TRBV27,TRBJ2-4,TGTGCCAGCAGTTTCCAGGGGGCTTCAAACATTCAGTACTTC,CASSFQGASNIQYF
few,-,TRBV18,TRBJ2-7,TGTGCCAGCTCACCACCGTTGGTCAGTACCAGTTTGAACGAGCAGTACTTC,CASSPPLVSTSLNEQYF
-,TRBD1,TRBV27,TRBJ2-1,TGTGCCAGCAGTCCGAGCGACAGGGATGAGCAGTTCTTC,CASSPSDRDEQFF
-,TRBD2,TRBV11-2,TRBJ2-1,TGTGCCAGCAGCTCAGGACTAGCGGGAGGGGGGGCCTACAATGAGCAGTTCTTC,CASSSGLAGGGAYNEQFF
-,TRBD1,TRBV7-3,TRBJ2-3,TGTGCCAGCAGCTTAACAGGGGGCCATAGCACAGATACGCAGTATTTT,CASSLTGGHSTDTQYF
-,-,TRBV6-6,TRBJ2-1,TGTGCCAGCAGGGAAGGGGCGGGACGCCACCAGTTCTTC,CASREGAGRHQFF
-,-,TRBV5-1,TRBJ1-3,TGCGCCAGCAGCTTGGGTCAGGGGACTGGAAACACCATATATTTT,CASSLGQGTGNTIYF
few,TRBD1,TRBV28,TRBJ1-5,TGTGCCAGCAGGACAGGGGGATGGGATCAGCCCCAGCATTTT,CASRTGGWDQPQHF
few,-,TRBV7-2,TRBJ1-2,TGTGCCAGCAGCTTAAACCCGGCAGGCTATGGCTACACCTTC,CASSLNPAGYGYTF
-,TRBD1,TRBV11-2,TRBJ1-1,TGTGCCAGCAGCTTAGGCCGAGGGGACAGATCGAAAAAGAACACTGAAGCTTTCTTT,CASSLGRGDRSKKNTEAFF
-,TRBD1,TRBV9,TRBJ2-7,TGTGCCAGCAACCTAGGGGGCGGGCAATCCGACGAGCAGTACTTC,CASNLGGGQSDEQYF
-,-,TRBV5-1,TRBJ2-7,TGCGCCAGCAGCTTGAGGGCTAGCCGAGACTACGAGCAGTACTTC,CASSLRASRDYEQYF
few,-,TRBV7-3,TRBJ2-4,TGTGCCAGCAGCTTAGGGCAGGCCGGAAACATTCAGTACTTC,CASSLGQAGNIQYF
-,TRBD2,TRBV28,TRBJ2-1,TGTGCCAGCAGCTTAAGGGGGACTAGCAGGGCGCTGCAGTTCTTC,CASSLRGTSRALQFF
-,TRBD2,TRBV6-4,TRBJ2-1,TGTGCCAGCAGTATAAGCGGGAGTAGAAATGAGCAGTTCTTC,CASSISGSRNEQFF
many,-,TRBV30,TRBJ1-1,TGTGCCTGGTGCTCGGCGGGATGCACTGAAGCTTTCTTT,CAWCSAGCTEAFF
-,TRBD2,TRBV5-1,TRBJ2-2,TGCGCCAGCAGCCCGGGGACTAGCAAGGCCGGGGAGCTGTTTTTT,CASSPGTSKAGELFF
few,TRBD2,TRBV28,TRBJ2-7,TGTGCCAGCAGAACTAGCGGGAGGTTCTACGAGCAGTACTTC,CASRTSGRFYEQYF